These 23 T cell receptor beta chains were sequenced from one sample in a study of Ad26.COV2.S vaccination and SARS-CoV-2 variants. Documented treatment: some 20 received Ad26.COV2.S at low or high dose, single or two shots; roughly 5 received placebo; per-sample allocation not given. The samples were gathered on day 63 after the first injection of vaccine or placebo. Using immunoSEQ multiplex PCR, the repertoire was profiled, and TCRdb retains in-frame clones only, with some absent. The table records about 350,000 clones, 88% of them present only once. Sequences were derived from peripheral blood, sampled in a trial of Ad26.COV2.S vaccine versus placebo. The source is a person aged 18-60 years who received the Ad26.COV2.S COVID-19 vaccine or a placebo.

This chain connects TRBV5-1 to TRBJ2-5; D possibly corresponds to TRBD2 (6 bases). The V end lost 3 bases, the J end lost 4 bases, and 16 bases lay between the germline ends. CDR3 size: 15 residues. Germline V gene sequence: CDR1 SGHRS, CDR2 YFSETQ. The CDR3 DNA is TGCGCCAGCAGCTATTCTAGCGTGCCCGGAGAGACCCAGTACTTC. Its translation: CASSYSSVPGETQYF.

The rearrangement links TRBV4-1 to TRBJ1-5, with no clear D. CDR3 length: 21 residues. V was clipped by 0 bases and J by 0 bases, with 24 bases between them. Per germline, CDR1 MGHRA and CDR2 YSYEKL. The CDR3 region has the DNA TGCGCCAGCAGCCAAGAAGCGGGTACGCAGCGCGGGAGTTATAGCAATCAGCCCCAGCATTTT. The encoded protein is CASSQEAGTQRGSYSNQPQHF.

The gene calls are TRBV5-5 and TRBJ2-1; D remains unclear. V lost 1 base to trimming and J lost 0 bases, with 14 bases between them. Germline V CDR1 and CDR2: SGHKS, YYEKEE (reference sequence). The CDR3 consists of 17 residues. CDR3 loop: CASSLSLGSSSYNEQFF. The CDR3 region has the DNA TGTGCCAGCAGCTTGTCGCTCGGGTCAAGCTCCTACAATGAGCAGTTCTTC.

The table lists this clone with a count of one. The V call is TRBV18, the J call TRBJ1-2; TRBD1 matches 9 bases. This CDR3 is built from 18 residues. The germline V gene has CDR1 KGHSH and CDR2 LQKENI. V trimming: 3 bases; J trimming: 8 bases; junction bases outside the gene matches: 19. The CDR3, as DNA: TGTGCCAGCTCACCCCAAAACTCCGCGACAGGGGGTGTTTTCGGCTACACCTTC. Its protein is CASSPQNSATGGVFGYTF.

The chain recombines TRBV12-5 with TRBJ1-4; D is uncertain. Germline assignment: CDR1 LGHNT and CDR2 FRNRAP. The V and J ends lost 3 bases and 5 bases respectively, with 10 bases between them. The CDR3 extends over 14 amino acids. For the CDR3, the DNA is TGTGCTAGTGGTTTTGGGTCTGCAAATGAAAAACTGTTTTTT. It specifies CASGFGSANEKLFF.

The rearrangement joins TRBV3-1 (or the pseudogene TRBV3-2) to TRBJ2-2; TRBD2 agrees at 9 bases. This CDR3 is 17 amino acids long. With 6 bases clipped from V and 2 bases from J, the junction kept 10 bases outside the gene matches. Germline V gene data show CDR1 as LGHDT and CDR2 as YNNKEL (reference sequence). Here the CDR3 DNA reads TGTGCCAGCAGGATTGAAGGGCTAGCGGGAAACACCGGGGAGCTGTTTTTT. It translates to CASRIEGLAGNTGELFF.

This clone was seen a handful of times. The CDR3 DNA is TGTGCCAGCTCGGGACAGTTCAACTACGAGCAGTACTTC. Translating it yields CASSGQFNYEQYF. The rearrangement joins TRBV6-5 to TRBJ2-7; 7 bases align to TRBD1. J was trimmed by 3 bases and V by 8 bases; bases with no gene match: 7. This CDR3 is built from 13 residues. CDR1 and CDR2 from the germline V gene are MNHEY and SVGAGI.

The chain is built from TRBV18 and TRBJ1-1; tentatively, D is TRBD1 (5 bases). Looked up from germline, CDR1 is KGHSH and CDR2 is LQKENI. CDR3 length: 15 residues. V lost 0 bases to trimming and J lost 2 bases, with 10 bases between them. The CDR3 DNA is TGTGCCAGCTCACCACCGAATAGGGGAAACACTGAAGCTTTCTTT. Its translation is CASSPPNRGNTEAFF. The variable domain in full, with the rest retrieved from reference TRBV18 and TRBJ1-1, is NAGVMQNPRHLVRRRGQEARLRCSPMKGHSHVYWYRQLPEEGLKFMVYLQKENIIDESGMPKERFSAEFPKEGPSILRIQQVVRGDSAAYFCASSPPNRGNTEAFFGQGTRLTVV.

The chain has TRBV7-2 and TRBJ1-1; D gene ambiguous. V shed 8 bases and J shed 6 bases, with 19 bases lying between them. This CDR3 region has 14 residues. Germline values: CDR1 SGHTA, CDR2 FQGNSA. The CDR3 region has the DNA TGTGCCAGCGTTCCGGCAGCCAGGTTGTCTGAAGCTTTCTTT. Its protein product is CASVPAARLSEAFF.

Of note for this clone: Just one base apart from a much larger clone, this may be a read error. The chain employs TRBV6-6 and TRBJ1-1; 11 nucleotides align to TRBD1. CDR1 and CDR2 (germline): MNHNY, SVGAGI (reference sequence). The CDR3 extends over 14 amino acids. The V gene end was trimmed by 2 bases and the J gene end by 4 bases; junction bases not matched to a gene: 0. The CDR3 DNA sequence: TGTGCCAGCAGTTACGGGACAGGGGGCACTGAAGCTTTCTTT. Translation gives CASSYGTGGTEAFF.

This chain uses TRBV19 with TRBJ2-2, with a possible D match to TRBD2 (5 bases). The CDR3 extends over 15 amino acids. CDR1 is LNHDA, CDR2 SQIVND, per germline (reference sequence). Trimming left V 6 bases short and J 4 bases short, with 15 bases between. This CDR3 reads CASRSGNMGTGELFF. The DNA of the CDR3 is TGTGCCAGTAGATCCGGGAACATGGGCACCGGGGAGCTGTTTTTT.

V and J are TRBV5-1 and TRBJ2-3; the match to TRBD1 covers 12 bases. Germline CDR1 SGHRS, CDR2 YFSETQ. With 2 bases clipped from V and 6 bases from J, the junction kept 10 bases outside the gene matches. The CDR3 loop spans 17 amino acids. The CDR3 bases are TGCGCCAGCAGCTTAACCGGGACAGGGGGCCCTACGGATACGCAGTATTTT. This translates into CASSLTGTGGPTDTQYF. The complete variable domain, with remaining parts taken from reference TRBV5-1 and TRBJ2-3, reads KAGVTQTPRYLIKTRGQQVTLSCSPISGHRSVSWYQQTPGQGLQFLFEYFSETQRNKGNFPGRFSGRQFSNSRSEMNVSTLELGDSALYLCASSLTGTGGPTDTQYFGPGTRLTVL.

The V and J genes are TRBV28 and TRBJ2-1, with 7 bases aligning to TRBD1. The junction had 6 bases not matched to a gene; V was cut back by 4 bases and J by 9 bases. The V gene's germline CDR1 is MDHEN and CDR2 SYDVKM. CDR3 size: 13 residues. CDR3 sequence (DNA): TGTGCCAGCAGTTCCACACAGGGGATTGAGCAGTTCTTC. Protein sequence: CASSSTQGIEQFF.

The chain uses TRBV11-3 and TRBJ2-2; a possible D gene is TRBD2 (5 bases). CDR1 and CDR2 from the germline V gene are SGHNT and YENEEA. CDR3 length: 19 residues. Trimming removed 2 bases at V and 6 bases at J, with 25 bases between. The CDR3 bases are TGTGCCAGCAGCTTACCCTCCTCTCGTCGGGGTGGTGAGGCCGGGGAGCTGTTTTTT. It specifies CASSLPSSRRGGEAGELFF.

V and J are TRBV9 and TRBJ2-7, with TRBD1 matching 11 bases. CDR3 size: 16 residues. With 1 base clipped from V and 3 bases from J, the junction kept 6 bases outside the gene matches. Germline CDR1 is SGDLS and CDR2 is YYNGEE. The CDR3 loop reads CASSVSGTGGDYEQYF. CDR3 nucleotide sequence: TGTGCCAGCAGCGTATCCGGGACAGGGGGTGACTACGAGCAGTACTTC.

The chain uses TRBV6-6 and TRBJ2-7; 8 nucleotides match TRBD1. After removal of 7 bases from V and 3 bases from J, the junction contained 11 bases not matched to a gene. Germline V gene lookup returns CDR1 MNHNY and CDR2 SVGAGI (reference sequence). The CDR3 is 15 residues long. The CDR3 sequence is CASKLGQGNNYEQYF. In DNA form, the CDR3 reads TGTGCCAGCAAGTTAGGACAGGGTAATAACTACGAGCAGTACTTC.

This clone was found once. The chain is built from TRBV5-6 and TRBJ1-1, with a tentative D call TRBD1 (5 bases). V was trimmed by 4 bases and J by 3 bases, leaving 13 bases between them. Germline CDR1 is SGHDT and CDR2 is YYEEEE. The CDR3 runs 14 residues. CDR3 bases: TGTGCCAGCAGCCCACCCAGGGTAGACACTGAAGCTTTCTTT. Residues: CASSPPRVDTEAFF.

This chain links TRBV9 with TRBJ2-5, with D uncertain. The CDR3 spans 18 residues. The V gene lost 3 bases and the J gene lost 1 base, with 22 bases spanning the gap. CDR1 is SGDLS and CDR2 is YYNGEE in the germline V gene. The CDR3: CASSEAAGLEFFQETQYF. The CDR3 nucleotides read TGTGCCAGCAGCGAGGCGGCAGGTCTTGAGTTTTTCCAAGAGACCCAGTACTTC.

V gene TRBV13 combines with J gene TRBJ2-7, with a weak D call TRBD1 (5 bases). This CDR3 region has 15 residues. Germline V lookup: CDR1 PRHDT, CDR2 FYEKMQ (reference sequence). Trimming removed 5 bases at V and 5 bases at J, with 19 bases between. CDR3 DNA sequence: TGTGCCAGCAGCCAAAGAGGACATTTTCGGGACGAGCAGTACTTC. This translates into CASSQRGHFRDEQYF.

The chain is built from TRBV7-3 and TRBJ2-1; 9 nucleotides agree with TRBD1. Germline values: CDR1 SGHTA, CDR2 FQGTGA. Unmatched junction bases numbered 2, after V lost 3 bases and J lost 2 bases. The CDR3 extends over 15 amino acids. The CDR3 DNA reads TGTGCCAGCAGCTTGGACAGGGGCGCCTACAATGAGCAGTTCTTC. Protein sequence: CASSLDRGAYNEQFF. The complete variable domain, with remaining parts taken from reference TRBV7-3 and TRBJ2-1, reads GAGVSQTPSNKVTEKGKYVELRCDPISGHTALYWYRQSLGQGPEFLIYFQGTGAADDSGLPNDRFFAVRPEGSVSTLKIQRTERGDSAVYLCASSLDRGAYNEQFFGPGTRLTVL.

The CDR3 loop reads CASSPFGTSGGSSYNEQFF. In DNA form, the CDR3 reads TGTGCCAGCAGCCCCTTCGGGACTAGCGGGGGGAGCTCCTACAATGAGCAGTTCTTC. The chain is built from TRBV14 and TRBJ2-1; 15 nucleotides align to TRBD2. This CDR3 spans 19 amino acids. Germline CDR1 SGHDN, CDR2 FVKESK. The J segment lost 0 bases and the V segment lost 4 bases, leaving 7 bases of the junction unmatched.

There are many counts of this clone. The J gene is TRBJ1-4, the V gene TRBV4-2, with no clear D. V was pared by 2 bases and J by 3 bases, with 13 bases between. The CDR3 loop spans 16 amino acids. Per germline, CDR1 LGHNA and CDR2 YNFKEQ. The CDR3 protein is CASSQSMNGANEKLFF. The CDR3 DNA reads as TGTGCCAGCAGCCAATCCATGAACGGAGCTAATGAAAAACTGTTTTTT.

The CDR3, as DNA: TGTGCCAGCAGCTTGGTCGCGGGTTCGAACACCGGGGAGCTGTTTTTT. Translation: CASSLVAGSNTGELFF. This chain links TRBV5-5 with TRBJ2-2; perhaps TRBD2 as D (5 bases). Trimming removed 0 bases at V and 0 bases at J, with 9 bases between. CDR3 length equals 16 residues. Germline V gives CDR1 SGHKS, CDR2 YYEKEE (reference sequence).